These 31 T cell receptor beta chains came from one sample sequenced in a study of neurological immune-mediated disorders. A single record per CDR3 protein comes from TCRdb applying MiXCR to the 5' RACE reads. This table has 30,000 to 35,000 distinct CDR3 sequences, around a quarter appearing once. The specimen sequenced was CD4+ T cells from blood. These receptors were collected from a man aged 45-65 years with HTLV-1-associated myelopathy (HAM/TSP).

DNA of the CDR3: TGTGCCAGCTCCCCCCGGGACCCAATAGAAGCTTTCTTT. This sequence encodes CASSPRDPIEAFF. The V call is TRBV18, the J call TRBJ1-1, with a weak D call TRBD1 (5 bases). Germline V gene sequence: CDR1 KGHSH, CDR2 LQKENI. Between the trimmed V and J ends, which lost 6 bases and 8 bases, there was a span of 16 bases. The CDR3 spans 13 residues.

This clonotype occurred many times. The chain combines TRBV4-1 with TRBJ2-3; 13 bases map to TRBD2. Germline CDR1 and CDR2: MGHRA and YSYEKL. After removal of 3 bases from V and 3 bases from J, the junction contained 0 bases not matched to a gene. This CDR3 comprises 15 residues. CDR3 protein: CASSQGLAGTDTQYF. The CDR3 coding sequence is TGCGCCAGCAGCCAGGGACTAGCGGGGACAGATACGCAGTATTTT.

In this sample, this clonotype turned up many times. This chain links TRBV6-6 with TRBJ1-2, with D possibly matching TRBD1 (5 bases). This CDR3 spans 12 amino acids. CDR1 is MNHNY, CDR2 SVGAGI, per germline (reference sequence). The V end was cut by 2 bases, the J end by 8 bases, with 9 bases between. This CDR3 is CASSYGGLGYTF. CDR3 DNA sequence: TGTGCCAGCAGTTACGGGGGGTTAGGCTACACCTTC.

This clonotype was seen ten or more times. Here the CDR3 DNA reads TGCAGTGCTAGAGATCAGGGGGCCTCTTCAGCTTTCTTT. Translated: CSARDQGASSAFF. The chain links TRBV20-1 to TRBJ1-1; 8 nucleotides agree with TRBD1. V lost 0 bases and J lost 10; bases outside the gene matches: 7. CDR3 length: 13 amino acids. From germline, CDR1 is DFQATT and CDR2 SNEGSKA (reference sequence).

This clonotype was seen only once. V is TRBV7-9 and J is TRBJ2-7, with TRBD2 as a possible D gene (6 bases). V dropped 6 bases and J dropped 3 bases, with 18 bases sitting between them. Germline values: CDR1 SEHNR, CDR2 FQNEAQ (reference sequence). This CDR3 has 15 amino acids. CDR3 in amino acids: CASSRGGGSDYEQYF. The CDR3 DNA sequence: TGTGCCAGCAGTCGAGGTGGGGGGAGCGACTACGAGCAGTACTTC.

This clonotype was recorded many times. V usage is TRBV3-1 and J usage is TRBJ2-3; D gene ambiguous. Germline loops: CDR1 LGHDT, CDR2 YNNKEL (reference sequence). The CDR3 is 12 amino acids. Trimming left V 1 base short and J 2 bases short, with 1 base between. CDR3 in DNA: TGTGCCAGCAGCCAAGTCACAGATACGCAGTATTTT. The encoded protein is CASSQVTDTQYF.

This clonotype came up many times. The chain couples TRBV20-1 to TRBJ2-5, with a weak D call TRBD2 (5 bases). Deletions cut 5 bases from V and 4 bases from J, with 20 bases between. This CDR3 spans 15 amino acids. Germline V lookup: CDR1 DFQATT, CDR2 SNEGSKA (reference sequence). The DNA of the CDR3 is TGCAGTGCTGGGCTAGCATCCGGCCTCGGAGAGACCCAGTACTTC. Encoded protein: CSAGLASGLGETQYF.

This clonotype was recorded at least ten times. The chain carries TRBV12-3 or TRBV12-4 and TRBJ2-1, with 7 bases identical to TRBD1. J was trimmed by 0 bases and V by 6 bases; bases with no gene match: 5. The CDR3 is made up of 15 amino acids. DNA of the CDR3: TGTGCCAGCAGGATTTCAGGGGGCTCCTACAATGAGCAGTTCTTC. Translation: CASRISGGSYNEQFF.

In this sample, this clonotype turned up many times. The chain joins TRBV5-6 to TRBJ1-2, with 8 nucleotides matching TRBD1. After removal of 4 bases from V and 3 bases from J, the junction contained 2 bases not matched to a gene. The germline gives CDR1 SGHDT, CDR2 YYEEEE. The CDR3 totals 13 residues. The CDR3 sequence is CASSETGDYGYTF. Here the CDR3 DNA reads TGTGCCAGCAGCGAGACAGGGGACTATGGCTACACCTTC. The variable domain in full, completed from reference TRBV5-6 and TRBJ1-2, reads DAGVTQSPTHLIKTRGQQVTLRCSPKSGHDTVSWYQQALGQGPQFIFQYYEEEERQRGNFPDRFSGHQFPNYSSELNVNALLLGDSALYLCASSETGDYGYTFGSGTRLTVV.

This clonotype was seen many times. The chain has TRBV7-9 and TRBJ2-1, with D uncertain. V gave up 0 bases and J gave up 5 bases, with 8 bases separating them. Germline V CDR1 and CDR2: SEHNR, FQNEAQ (reference sequence). The CDR3 runs to 14 residues. Here the CDR3 reads CASSLAQRHNEQFF. In nucleotides, the CDR3 is TGTGCCAGCAGCTTAGCGCAGAGACACAATGAGCAGTTCTTC.

This clonotype was seen at least ten times. V is TRBV12-3 or TRBV12-4 and J is TRBJ2-1; 8 nucleotides line up with TRBD2. V dropped 6 bases and J dropped 7; count of bases not matched to a gene: 11. This CDR3 spans 15 amino acids. Written as DNA, the CDR3 is TGTGCCAGCAGGGTAGCGGGACGCCCTAGGAATGAGCAGTTCTTC. Its protein is CASRVAGRPRNEQFF.

The CDR3: CASKRASGPDTQYF. The CDR3 DNA is TGTGCCAGCAAACGGGCTAGCGGGCCAGATACGCAGTATTTT. The chain carries TRBV12-3 or TRBV12-4 and TRBJ2-3; TRBD2 matches 8 bases. Germline trimming cut 7 bases from V and 4 bases from J; bases unmatched to any gene: 7. The CDR3 length is 14 residues.

This clonotype appeared many times. The gene calls are TRBV19 and TRBJ1-5, with D perhaps matching TRBD1 (5 bases). Trimming left V 7 bases short and J 7 bases short, with 14 bases between. Looked up from germline, CDR1 is LNHDA and CDR2 is SQIVND (reference sequence). The CDR3 consists of 13 residues. The CDR3 spells CASMGRVGQPQHF. DNA of the CDR3: TGTGCCAGTATGGGCAGGGTAGGCCAGCCCCAGCATTTT.

The rearrangement joins TRBV20-1 to TRBJ1-1; D ambiguous. The germline V and J ends were trimmed by 0 bases and 3 bases, with 8 bases remaining between them. CDR1 and CDR2 from the germline V gene are DFQATT and SNEGSKA (reference sequence). The CDR3 spans 13 residues. CDR3 sequence (DNA): TGCAGTGCTAGAGACCCGCAGTACACTGAAGCTTTCTTT. It codes for CSARDPQYTEAFF.

At least ten counts were recorded for this clonotype. The CDR3 is CASTLQGQGVREQFF. DNA for the CDR3: TGTGCCAGCACCTTACAGGGACAGGGTGTGCGTGAGCAGTTCTTC. J is TRBJ2-1 and V is TRBV6-2 or TRBV6-3; 9 nucleotides match TRBD1. The CDR3 covers 15 residues. J was trimmed by 9 bases and V by 7 bases; bases with no gene match: 13. The germline gives CDR1 MNHEY, CDR2 SVGEGT.

This clonotype was counted many times. The chain has TRBV12-3 or TRBV12-4 and TRBJ1-2; D call uncertain. The CDR3 length is 12 residues. With 3 bases removed from V and 7 bases from J, the gap between germline ends came to 9 bases. The CDR3 nucleotides read TGTGCCAGCAGTTTGAGGGAACGTGGCTACACCTTC. It codes for CASSLRERGYTF.

In this sample, this clonotype is medium-sized. The V and J genes are TRBV5-8 and TRBJ2-3, with D maybe TRBD1 (6 bases). In germline, CDR1 is SGHTS, CDR2 YDEGEE. The CDR3 sequence is 15 residues long. V was pared by 4 bases and J by 6 bases, with 18 bases between. Here the CDR3 reads CASSSDRPAFDTQYF. CDR3 sequence (DNA): TGTGCCAGCAGCAGTGACAGGCCCGCCTTCGATACGCAGTATTTT.

This clonotype was observed many times. The chain links TRBV5-4 to TRBJ1-1; a possible D gene is TRBD1 (5 bases). V was shortened by 0 bases and J by 6 bases, with 12 bases between the two germline ends. CDR1 is SGHNT, CDR2 YYREEE, per germline (reference sequence). The CDR3 extends over 14 amino acids. This CDR3 reads CASSLDWGLAEAFF. CDR3 nucleotide sequence: TGTGCCAGCAGCTTGGATTGGGGGTTGGCTGAAGCTTTCTTT.

V gene TRBV12-3 or TRBV12-4 combines with J gene TRBJ2-7; no definite D call. V shed 3 bases and J shed 4 bases, with 10 bases lying between them. The CDR3 runs 13 residues. CDR3 nucleotides: TGTGCCAGCAGTTTCAGGAAAGGTTACGAGCAGTACTTC. Its translation is CASSFRKGYEQYF.

This clonotype was picked up many times. The chain uses TRBV20-1 and TRBJ2-5, with 7 positions matching TRBD2. The ends lost 8 bases at V and 5 bases at J; junction bases unmatched: 8. CDR3 length: 12 amino acids. The germline CDR1 and CDR2 sequences are DFQATT and SNEGSKA (reference sequence). Here the CDR3 reads CSPRGSGETQYF. The CDR3 DNA sequence: TGCAGTCCTCGGGGTAGCGGGGAGACCCAGTACTTC.

This clonotype occurred many times. The genes are TRBV3-1 and TRBJ2-5; possibly TRBD2 for D (5 bases). Deletions cut 6 bases from V and 1 base from J, with 15 bases between. The CDR3 has 15 amino acids. Germline CDR1 reads LGHDT; CDR2 reads YNNKEL (reference sequence). CDR3 nucleotide sequence: TGTGCCAGCAGTCCCCTCCGGACTCTCCAAGAGACCCAGTACTTC. This gives the protein CASSPLRTLQETQYF.

The V gene is TRBV20-1, the J gene TRBJ1-1, with TRBD1 matching 9 bases. The ends lost 5 bases at V and 7 bases at J; junction bases unmatched: 8. CDR3 length: 13 amino acids. Germline V gene data show CDR1 as DFQATT and CDR2 as SNEGSKA (reference sequence). CDR3 coding DNA: TGCAGTGCTGGCCGGACAGGGGAAGGTGAAGCTTTCTTT. Its translation is CSAGRTGEGEAFF.

This sequence joins TRBV5-1 and TRBJ2-1, with D possibly being TRBD2 (5 bases). The CDR3 spans 14 residues. Germline lookup yields CDR1 SGHRS and CDR2 YFSETQ. V was trimmed by 4 bases and J by 0 bases, leaving 8 bases between them. In DNA form, the CDR3 reads TGCGCCAGCAGCGGAGGAGACTCCTACAATGAGCAGTTCTTC. Its translation: CASSGGDSYNEQFF.

The chain is built from TRBV5-1 and TRBJ1-1; no definite D call. The CDR3 runs to 14 residues. Trimming removed 0 bases from V and 7 bases from J, with 13 bases in between. CDR1 and CDR2 from the germline V gene are SGHRS and YFSETQ. CDR3 bases: TGCGCCAGCAGCTTGGCCGCGACTGGGTTTGAAGCTTTCTTT. Its protein is CASSLAATGFEAFF.

This clonotype was seen many times. The CDR3 sequence: CSAPAGLAGANVLTF. DNA for the CDR3: TGCAGTGCCCCAGCCGGGTTGGCTGGGGCCAACGTCCTGACTTTC. This chain connects TRBV20-1 to TRBJ2-6, with D hard to call. The CDR3 totals 15 residues. Germline assignment: CDR1 DFQATT and CDR2 SNEGSKA (reference sequence). The V and J ends lost 6 bases and 2 bases respectively, with 14 bases between them.

In this sample, this clonotype turned up many times. This chain uses TRBV29-1 with TRBJ1-1; D is ambiguous. V was pared by 4 bases and J by 1 base, with 10 bases between. The length of the CDR3 is 13 residues. The germline CDR1 and CDR2 sequences are SQVTM and ANQGSEA. CDR3 DNA: TGCAGCGTTGCGTTGCAGCCGAACACTGAAGCTTTCTTT. This gives the protein CSVALQPNTEAFF.

This clonotype was detected ten times or more. The rearrangement links TRBV20-1 to TRBJ2-1; 7 bases are shared with TRBD1. CDR1 is DFQATT, CDR2 SNEGSKA, per germline (reference sequence). The J segment lost 0 bases and the V segment lost 6 bases, leaving 11 bases of the junction unmatched. This CDR3 region has 16 residues. CDR3 DNA: TGCAGTGCCAATCCAGGGGGTTCACCCTCCTACAATGAGCAGTTCTTC. Amino acid sequence: CSANPGGSPSYNEQFF.

This clonotype was counted ten times or more. V gene TRBV10-2 combines with J gene TRBJ2-2; possible D gene TRBD2, 5 bases. Trimming cost V 0 bases and J 6 bases, with 8 bases left between them. Germline CDR1 and CDR2: WSHSY and SAAADI. The CDR3 consists of 14 residues. In DNA, the CDR3 is TGCGCCAGCAGTGAGTCTCGGGGAGCCGGGGAGCTGTTTTTT. Amino acid sequence: CASSESRGAGELFF.

Turning to this clonotype: Just one base apart from a much larger clone, this may be a read error. CDR3 protein: CASSDQQWARRVF. The CDR3 DNA reads TGTGCCAGCAGTGACCAACAGTGGGCGAGGAGGGTCTTC. The J gene is TRBJ2-1, the V gene TRBV6-4, with D tentatively TRBD2 (6 bases). CDR3 length: 13 residues. CDR1 is MRHNA, CDR2 SNTAGT, per germline.

This clonotype is labeled as medium-sized (0.01 to 0.1%). This chain connects TRBV12-3 or TRBV12-4 to TRBJ2-3; no clear D. Trimming shortened V by 1 base and J by 1 base, and 9 bases separated the two germline ends. This CDR3 comprises 15 residues. The chain's CDR3 is CASSLGSGRTDTQYF. CDR3 in DNA: TGTGCCAGCAGTTTAGGGTCAGGACGCACAGATACGCAGTATTTT.

This clonotype was counted ten times or more. V gene TRBV12-3 or TRBV12-4 combines with J gene TRBJ2-7; tentative D call: TRBD2 (7 bases). The V end was cut by 6 bases, the J end by 7 bases, with 10 bases between. The CDR3 totals 11 residues. CDR3 in DNA: TGTGCCAGCAGAGAGGGGGGGGAGCAGTACTTC. Amino acid sequence: CASREGGEQYF.